Each of the 7 T cell receptor beta chains below was sequenced from the same sample in a study of CD8 T cells in Susac syndrome. Reverse transcription of about 0.5 to 1 ug RNA used random hexamers. TCRdb re-derived calls from the immunoSEQ multiplex PCR reads in MiXCR, one entry per CDR3 protein. Of over 150,000 distinct CDR3 sequences listed, around 95% are singletons. The specimen was CD4+ T cells from PBMCs. The receptors here all came from a human donor with Susac syndrome.

V is TRBV30 and J is TRBJ2-1; D remains ambiguous. Germline CDR1 GTSNPN, CDR2 SVGIG (reference sequence). The CDR3 is 11 amino acids. The V gene lost 4 bases and the J gene lost 6 bases, with 7 bases spanning the gap. The CDR3 DNA reads as TGTGCCTGGAACTTAGTCAATGAGCAGTTCTTC. As protein: CAWNLVNEQFF.

This sequence joins TRBV4-3 and TRBJ2-3; D may be TRBD2 (5 bases). This CDR3 is built from 14 residues. Trimming left V 5 bases short and J 11 bases short, with 20 bases between. Germline CDR1 and CDR2: LGHNA and YSLEER. The CDR3: CASSELSPSFEQYF. The CDR3 nucleotides read TGCGCCAGCAGCGAACTCTCGCCTAGCTTCGAGCAGTATTTT.

Here the CDR3 DNA reads TGCAGCGTTGAGGGGGGACACACCGGGGAGCTGTTTTTT. Residues: CSVEGGHTGELFF. This sequence joins TRBV29-1 and TRBJ2-2; D is perhaps TRBD2 (6 bases). Germline CDR1 SQVTM, CDR2 ANQGSEA. The CDR3 runs 13 residues. Between the trimmed V and J ends, which lost 3 bases and 3 bases, there was a span of 8 bases.

This sequence joins TRBV29-1 and TRBJ1-1; D possibly corresponds to TRBD1 (5 bases). Trimming left V 5 bases short and J 5 bases short, with 21 bases between. The CDR3 is made up of 15 amino acids. The germline V gene has CDR1 SQVTM and CDR2 ANQGSEA. DNA of the CDR3: TGCAGCGTTAGGGTAGGGTCCACGACAGAGACTGAAGCTTTCTTT. Protein sequence: CSVRVGSTTETEAFF.

This clonotype was seen a single time. The CDR3 loop reads CASSQGWGGRYSYEQYF. CDR3 nucleotide sequence: TGTGCCAGCAGTCAGGGATGGGGCGGGAGGTACTCCTACGAGCAGTACTTC. The genes are TRBV7-2 and TRBJ2-7, with TRBD2 identical over 8 bases. The CDR3 runs to 17 residues. CDR1 is SGHTA and CDR2 is FQGNSA in the germline V gene. V gave up 6 bases and J gave up 0 bases; unmatched junction bases: 13.

The rearrangement joins TRBV28 to TRBJ1-2; a weak D match, TRBD1 (6 bases). Germline V lookup: CDR1 MDHEN, CDR2 SYDVKM. V lost 10 bases and J lost 6, with 15 bases in between. The CDR3 totals 12 residues. The CDR3 spells CAIPGRGDGYTF. The CDR3 bases are TGTGCCATCCCGGGGAGGGGGGATGGCTACACCTTC.

This chain joins TRBV24-1 and TRBJ2-5, with TRBD1 identical over 7 bases. Unmatched junction bases numbered 4, after V lost 5 bases and J lost 2 bases. Germline values: CDR1 KGHDR, CDR2 SFDVKD. The CDR3 is 14 residues long. The CDR3 bases are TGTGCCACCAGTGCCCCGGGACAGCAAGAGACCCAGTACTTC. Residues: CATSAPGQQETQYF.